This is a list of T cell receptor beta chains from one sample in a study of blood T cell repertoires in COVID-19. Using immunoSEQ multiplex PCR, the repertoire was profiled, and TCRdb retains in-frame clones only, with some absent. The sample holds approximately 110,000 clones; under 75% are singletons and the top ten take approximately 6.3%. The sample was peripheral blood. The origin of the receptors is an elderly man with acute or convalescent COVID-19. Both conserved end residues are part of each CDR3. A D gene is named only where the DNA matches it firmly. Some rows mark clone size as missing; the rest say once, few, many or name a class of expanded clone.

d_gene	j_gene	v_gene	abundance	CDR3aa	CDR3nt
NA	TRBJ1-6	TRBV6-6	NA	CASREREQSSPLHF	TGTGCCAGCAGAGAGAGGGAACAAAGTTCACCCCTCCACTTT
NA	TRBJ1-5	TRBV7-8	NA	CASNQGTYSNQPQHF	TGTGCCAGCAACCAGGGAACCTATAGCAATCAGCCCCAGCATTTT
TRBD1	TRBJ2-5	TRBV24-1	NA	CATSAPGQGRAETQYF	TGTGCCACCAGTGCCCCGGGACAGGGAAGAGCAGAGACCCAGTACTTC
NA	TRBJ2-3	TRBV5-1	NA	CASSFQSSTDTQYF	TGCGCCAGCAGCTTCCAGTCAAGCACAGATACGCAGTATTTT
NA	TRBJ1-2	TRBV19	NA	CASSIDLIGDYTF	TGTGCCAGTAGTATAGATCTAATAGGGGACTACACCTTC
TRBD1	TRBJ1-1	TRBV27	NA	CASRMTGRRTFF	TGTGCCAGCAGAATGACAGGGCGTAGAACTTTCTTT
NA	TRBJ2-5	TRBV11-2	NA	CASSTGVGTQYF	TGTGCCAGCAGTACGGGAGTCGGGACCCAGTACTTC
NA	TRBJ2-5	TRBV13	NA	CASSHSAWREYQETQYF	TGTGCCAGCAGCCACTCCGCTTGGAGGGAGTACCAAGAGACCCAGTACTTC
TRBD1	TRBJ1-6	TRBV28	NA	CASSFSGTDNSPLHF	TGTGCCAGCAGTTTCTCTGGGACAGATAATTCACCCCTCCACTTT
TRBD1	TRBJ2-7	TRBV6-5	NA	CASSLTGGSHEQYF	TGTGCCAGCAGCTTGACAGGGGGTTCCCACGAGCAGTACTTC
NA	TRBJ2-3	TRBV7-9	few	CASSFVSNLDTQYF	TGTGCCAGCAGCTTTGTTTCTAATTTGGATACGCAGTATTTT
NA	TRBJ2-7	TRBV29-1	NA	CSVELTESSYEQYF	TGCAGCGTGGAATTGACAGAGAGCTCCTACGAGCAGTACTTC
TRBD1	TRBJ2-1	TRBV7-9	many	CASSLGDRGREDEQFF	TGTGCCAGCAGCTTAGGTGACAGGGGGCGCGAAGATGAGCAGTTCTTC
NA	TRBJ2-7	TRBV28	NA	CASSLVLREQYF	TGTGCCAGCAGTTTGGTCCTACGCGAGCAGTACTTC
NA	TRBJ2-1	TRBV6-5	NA	CASSLEGSSYNEQFF	TGTGCCAGCAGTTTGGAGGGGTCATCCTACAATGAGCAGTTCTTC
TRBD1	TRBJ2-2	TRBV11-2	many	CASSLGTGITGELFF	TGTGCCAGCAGCTTAGGGACAGGTATCACCGGGGAGCTGTTTTTT
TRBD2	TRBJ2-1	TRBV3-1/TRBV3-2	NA	CASSQDYWGGNNEQFF	TGTGCCAGCAGCCAAGATTACTGGGGGGGGAACAATGAGCAGTTCTTC
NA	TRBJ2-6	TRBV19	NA	CASSRAGILFGANVLTF	TGTGCCAGTAGTAGGGCAGGGATTTTATTTGGGGCCAACGTCCTGACTTTC
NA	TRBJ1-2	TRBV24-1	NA	CATSEPSFYGYTF	TGTGCCACCAGTGAACCGAGTTTCTATGGCTACACCTTC
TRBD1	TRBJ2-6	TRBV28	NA	CASSGTALSGANVLTF	TGTGCCAGCAGTGGGACAGCCCTCTCTGGGGCCAACGTCCTGACTTTC
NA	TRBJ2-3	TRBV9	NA	CASSVGRGRSTDTQYF	TGTGCCAGCAGCGTAGGGAGGGGTCGTAGCACAGATACGCAGTATTTT
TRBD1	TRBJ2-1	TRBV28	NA	CASSRTGGARSYNEQFF	TGTGCCAGCAGTCGGACAGGTGGGGCCCGCTCCTACAATGAGCAGTTCTTC
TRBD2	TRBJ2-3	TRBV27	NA	CASSRTLAGYRDTQYF	TGTGCCAGCAGTCGAACACTAGCGGGATACAGAGATACGCAGTATTTT
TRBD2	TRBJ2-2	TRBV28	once	CASSTSGGGTGELFF	TGTGCCAGCAGTACCTCGGGGGGAGGGACCGGGGAGCTGTTTTTT
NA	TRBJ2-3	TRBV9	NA	CASSVAQGLTDTQYF	TGTGCCAGCAGCGTAGCCCAGGGGCTCACAGATACGCAGTATTTT
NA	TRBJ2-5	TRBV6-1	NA	CASSESPLTQYF	TGTGCCAGCAGTGAGTCTCCTTTGACCCAGTACTTC
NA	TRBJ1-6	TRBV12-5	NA	CASGPAIKSGLHNSPLHF	TGTGCTAGTGGTCCAGCGATCAAATCGGGACTACATAATTCACCCCTCCACTTT
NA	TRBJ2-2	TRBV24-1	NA	CATSVIGDTGELFF	TGTGCCACCAGTGTCATAGGGGACACCGGGGAGCTGTTTTTT
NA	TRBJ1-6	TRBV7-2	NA	CASSFSANSPLHF	TGTGCCAGCAGCTTTTCAGCGAATTCACCCCTCCACTTT
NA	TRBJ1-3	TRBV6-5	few	CASSYAGDGDGNTIYF	TGTGCCAGCAGTTACGCGGGGGATGGTGATGGAAACACCATATATTTT
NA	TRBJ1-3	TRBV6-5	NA	CASTRSWPGNTIYF	TGTGCCAGCACCCGGAGTTGGCCTGGAAACACCATATATTTT
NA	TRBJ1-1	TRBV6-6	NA	CASNRDTRITEAFF	TGTGCCAGCAACCGGGACACCCGAATCACTGAAGCTTTCTTT
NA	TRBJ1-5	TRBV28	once	CASSLPNQPQHF	TGTGCCAGCAGTCTCCCTAATCAGCCCCAGCATTTT
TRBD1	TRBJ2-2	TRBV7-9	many	CASSLDPGQGAIGELFF	TGTGCCAGCAGCTTAGACCCCGGACAGGGGGCGATCGGGGAGCTGTTTTTT
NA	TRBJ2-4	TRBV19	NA	CASSIRGFAGQNVQYF	TGTGCCAGTAGTATTAGAGGGTTCGCGGGCCAAAACGTTCAGTACTTC
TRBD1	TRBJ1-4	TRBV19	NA	CASSIFRGEEKLFF	TGTGCCAGTAGTATCTTCAGGGGGGAGGAAAAACTGTTTTTT
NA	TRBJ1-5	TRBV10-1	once	CANPKKGRLDQPQHF	TGCGCCAACCCGAAGAAGGGGCGCTTGGATCAGCCCCAGCATTTT
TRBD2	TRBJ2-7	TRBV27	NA	CASRRSSGTSGSYEQYF	TGTGCCAGCAGACGATCCTCCGGGACTAGCGGGAGTTACGAGCAGTACTTC
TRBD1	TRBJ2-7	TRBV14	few	CASSPSGQGYEQYF	TGTGCCAGCAGCCCTTCGGGACAGGGCTACGAGCAGTACTTC
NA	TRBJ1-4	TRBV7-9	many	CASSLSSAGTNEKLFF	TGTGCCAGCAGCTTAAGCTCCGCAGGAACTAATGAAAAACTGTTTTTT
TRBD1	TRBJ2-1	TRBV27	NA	CASSLDGTGFNEQFF	TGTGCCAGCAGTTTAGATGGGACAGGCTTCAATGAGCAGTTCTTC
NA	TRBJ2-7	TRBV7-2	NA	CASSSIYEQYF	TGTGCCAGCAGCTCCATCTACGAGCAGTACTTC
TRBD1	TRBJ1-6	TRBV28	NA	CATFVTGDSPLHF	TGTGCCACCTTCGTGACAGGGGATTCACCCCTCCACTTT
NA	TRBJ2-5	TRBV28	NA	CASRTRSQETQYF	TGTGCCAGCAGGACTAGAAGTCAAGAGACCCAGTACTTC
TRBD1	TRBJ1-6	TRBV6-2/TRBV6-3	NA	CASSGQGDSPLHF	TGTGCCAGCAGCGGACAGGGCGACTCACCCCTCCACTTT
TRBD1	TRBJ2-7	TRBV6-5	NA	CASSYGQGALSEQYF	TGTGCCAGCAGTTACGGCCAGGGGGCGCTCAGCGAGCAGTACTTC
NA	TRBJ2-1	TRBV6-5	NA	CASNKDSQYNEQFF	TGTGCCAGCAACAAGGACAGCCAATACAATGAGCAGTTCTTC
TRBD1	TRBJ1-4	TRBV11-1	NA	CASSLDRQNEKLFF	TGTGCCAGCAGCTTGGACAGGCAGAATGAAAAACTGTTTTTT
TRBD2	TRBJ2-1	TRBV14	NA	CASSPREGRGSYNEQFF	TGTGCCAGCAGCCCTCGGGAGGGCAGGGGTTCCTACAATGAGCAGTTCTTC